These 22 T cell receptor beta chains were all obtained from the same sample, sequenced in a study of T cells expressing NK-cell markers. Reprocessing the 5' RACE reads, TCRdb reports a single entry for every CDR3 protein and omits DNA. The specimen's table records fewer than 400,000 distinct CDR3 sequences. The sequencing sample was made of blood T cells: a sorted CD56 or NKG2C T cell subset, CD4+ or CD8+ T cells, or bulk PBMC T cells (not recorded which). The receptors come from a woman aged 50 to 65 in good health.

J is TRBJ2-3 and V is TRBV2; TCRdb returns TRBD2, unconfirmable since there is no DNA. The CDR3 is 14 amino acids. Per germline, CDR1 SNHLY and CDR2 FYNNEI. The CDR3 spells CASRRDSRPDTQYF.

The V call is TRBV6-5, the J call TRBJ2-7; TCRdb's D call of TRBD2 is untestable without DNA. The germline V gene has CDR1 MNHEY and CDR2 SVGAGI. The CDR3 totals 14 residues. The CDR3 reads CASRVGLAGSGQYF.

The chain combines TRBV12-5 with TRBJ2-7; TCRdb indicates TRBD2, and absent DNA this call remains unverified. CDR1 and CDR2 from the germline V gene are LGHNT and FRNRAP. CDR3 length: 17 amino acids. CDR3 residues: CASGLVWGGRVNYEQYF.

This chain connects TRBV25-1 to TRBJ2-1; as DNA is missing, the TRBD1 call by TCRdb cannot be tested. Germline V lookup: CDR1 MGHDK, CDR2 SYGVNS. The length of the CDR3 is 15 residues. The CDR3 region is CASSRSTGFYNEQFF.

V gene TRBV5-6 combines with J gene TRBJ1-5. Germline V gene data show CDR1 as SGHDT and CDR2 as YYEEEE. The CDR3 is 14 amino acids. The CDR3 protein is CASSLWTSYQPQHF. Full variable domain (remainder filled in from reference TRBV5-6 and TRBJ1-5): DAGVTQSPTHLIKTRGQQVTLRCSPKSGHDTVSWYQQALGQGPQFIFQYYEEEERQRGNFPDRFSGHQFPNYSSELNVNALLLGDSALYLCASSLWTSYQPQHFGDGTRLSIL.

This rearrangement joins TRBV29-1 to TRBJ1-3; the D gene TCRdb calls, TRBD1, cannot be checked with no DNA. Looked up from germline, CDR1 is SQVTM and CDR2 is ANQGSEA. This CDR3 is built from 16 residues. This CDR3 is CSVVGALTALGSTIYF.

The chain is built from TRBV5-1 and TRBJ2-1; TCRdb reports TRBD1, a call that lacks DNA to check it against. Germline assignment: CDR1 SGHRS and CDR2 YFSETQ. This CDR3 is built from 15 residues. The CDR3 protein is CASSLDQGWDNEQFF. Supplemented by reference TRBV5-1 and TRBJ2-1, the full variable domain reads KAGVTQTPRYLIKTRGQQVTLSCSPISGHRSVSWYQQTPGQGLQFLFEYFSETQRNKGNFPGRFSGRQFSNSRSEMNVSTLELGDSALYLCASSLDQGWDNEQFFGPGTRLTVL.

The V call is TRBV4-1, the J call TRBJ2-1; the TRBD2 assignment by TCRdb is unverifiable without DNA. Per the germline V gene, CDR1 is MGHRA and CDR2 is YSYEKL. The CDR3 spans 17 residues. The CDR3 reads CASSQEVASGTLNEQFF.

The chain joins TRBV19 to TRBJ2-1. The length of the CDR3 is 15 residues. CDR1 is LNHDA, CDR2 SQIVND, per germline (reference sequence). CDR3 loop: CASSIGGTIYNEQFF.

The chain links TRBV20-1 to TRBJ2-1; the D gene TCRdb calls, TRBD2, cannot be checked with no DNA. The CDR3 is made up of 15 amino acids. In germline, CDR1 is DFQATT, CDR2 SNEGSKA (reference sequence). CDR3 protein: CSAFPVAGVRDEQFF.

This chain links TRBV6-1 with TRBJ2-1; TCRdb's assignment of TRBD1 cannot be checked, as there is no DNA. The CDR3 totals 15 residues. Germline-derived CDR1 and CDR2 are MNHNS and SASEGT. The CDR3 region is CASRSTGGNYNEQFF.

The rearrangement links TRBV7-2 to TRBJ2-2. The germline gives CDR1 SGHTA, CDR2 FQGNSA. The CDR3 contains 14 residues. CDR3 protein: CASSLPGWRGELFF.

The CDR3 loop is CASAGQGGGTGELFF. The chain carries TRBV5-1 and TRBJ2-2; TCRdb calls TRBD1, which cannot be checked without DNA. The CDR3 has 15 amino acids. Germline CDR1 and CDR2: SGHRS and YFSETQ.

The chain has TRBV10-1 and TRBJ2-2; TCRdb reports TRBD2, a call that lacks DNA to check it against. This CDR3 is built from 15 residues. Germline V gene sequence: CDR1 WNHNN, CDR2 SYGVQD (reference sequence). CDR3 residues: CASSLRGPGTGELFF.

This rearrangement joins TRBV6-5 to TRBJ2-5; without DNA, the TCRdb call of TRBD2 cannot be checked. This CDR3 is built from 15 residues. Germline values: CDR1 MNHEY, CDR2 SVGAGI. The CDR3 here is CASSYSGTSKETQYF.

The rearrangement joins TRBV5-1 to TRBJ1-3; no DNA is available, so the TRBD1 call from TCRdb remains unchecked. CDR3 length: 15 amino acids. The germline V gene encodes CDR1 SGHRS and CDR2 YFSETQ. This CDR3 reads CASSLRTGGGNTIYF.

The chain employs TRBV12-3 or TRBV12-4 and TRBJ2-7; with no DNA, the TCRdb D assignment of TRBD1 cannot be verified. The CDR3 extends over 17 amino acids. CDR3 amino acids: CASSFGDRAPTDYEQYF.

J is TRBJ2-1 and V is TRBV6-2 or TRBV6-3; the TRBD2 assignment by TCRdb is unverifiable without DNA. The CDR3 has 20 amino acids. Per germline, CDR1 MNHEY and CDR2 SVGEGT. CDR3 in amino acids: CASSYPGTSGRKGVVNEQFF.

V gene TRBV12-5 combines with J gene TRBJ2-2. There are 11 residues in the CDR3. Germline assignment: CDR1 LGHNT and CDR2 FRNRAP. Here the CDR3 reads CASGVVGELFF. Looking up the rest from reference TRBV12-5 and TRBJ2-2 gives the full variable domain: DARVTQTPRHKVTEMGQEVTMRCQPILGHNTVFWYRQTMMQGLELLAYFRNRAPLDDSGMPKDRFSAEMPDATLATLKIQPSEPRDSAVYFCASGVVGELFFGEGSRLTVL.

The genes are TRBV4-1 and TRBJ2-2; TCRdb selects TRBD1, and the lack of DNA leaves this call unchecked. The CDR3 sequence is 16 residues long. Germline V CDR1 and CDR2: MGHRA, YSYEKL. CDR3 amino acids: CASSQGSAGGTGELFF.

V usage is TRBV5-1 and J usage is TRBJ1-4; without DNA, the TCRdb call of TRBD1 cannot be checked. The germline V gene encodes CDR1 SGHRS and CDR2 YFSETQ. This CDR3 is built from 15 residues. This chain's CDR3 is CASSLATGGGEKLFF. Using reference TRBV5-1 and TRBJ1-4 for the parts outside the CDR3, the full variable domain is KAGVTQTPRYLIKTRGQQVTLSCSPISGHRSVSWYQQTPGQGLQFLFEYFSETQRNKGNFPGRFSGRQFSNSRSEMNVSTLELGDSALYLCASSLATGGGEKLFFGSGTQLSVL.

The gene calls are TRBV10-3 and TRBJ2-4. In germline, CDR1 is ENHRY, CDR2 SYGVKD. The CDR3 consists of 15 residues. The chain's CDR3 is CAISDVGVAKNIQYF.